What follows are 22 T cell receptor beta chains derived from one specimen sequenced in a study of breast tumors, draining lymph nodes, adjacent tissues. The lymph nodes were axillary draining lymph nodes from breast cancer patients. MiXCR, run by TCRdb on the multiplex PCR reads, gives a single entry per CDR3 protein. Among 150,000 to 200,000 distinct CDR3 sequences listed, about 34% were seen once. The sample was axillary lymph node tissue. The receptors derive from a female donor with breast cancer. Some clones in this sample may be carry-over from other donors' samples.

Many counts were recorded for this clonotype. The CDR3 sequence: CASSLNGGSSYNEQFF. The CDR3 nucleotides read TGTGCCAGCAGCCTCAACGGGGGTAGCTCCTACAATGAGCAGTTCTTC. The V and J genes are TRBV7-2 and TRBJ2-1; possibly TRBD2 for D (6 bases). Deletions cut 5 bases from V and 0 bases from J, with 14 bases between. The CDR3 totals 16 residues. The germline gives CDR1 SGHTA, CDR2 FQGNSA.

This clonotype appeared many times. The chain couples TRBV24-1 to TRBJ2-1; 8 bases map to TRBD1. V was pared by 3 bases and J by 16 bases, with 10 bases of the junction left unmatched. CDR3 length: 13 amino acids. Germline CDR1 reads KGHDR; CDR2 reads SFDVKD. CDR3 amino acids: CATSDRTGLEIFF. In nucleotides, the CDR3 is TGTGCCACCAGTGATCGGACAGGGTTGGAGATTTTCTTC.

As regards this clonotype: At one of its ends the junction is not consistent with the germline gene, which may arise from a read error. The chain carries TRBV5-6 and TRBJ2-1; possibly TRBD2 for D (6 bases). CDR1 is SGHDT, CDR2 YYEEEE, per germline. The CDR3 length is 13 residues. The CDR3 nucleotides read TGTGCCTGCAGCTCCGGGACTCACAATGAGCAGCTCTTC. It specifies CACSSGTHNEQLF.

This clonotype was observed at least ten times. V is TRBV6-1 and J is TRBJ2-3; possible D gene TRBD2, 6 bases. Germline V CDR1 and CDR2: MNHNS, SASEGT. The CDR3 totals 13 residues. V was cut by 9 bases and J by 2 bases, with 12 bases left in between. CDR3 nucleotide sequence: TGTGCCAGTAAGGCGGGGTACACAGATACGCAGTATTTT. Protein product: CASKAGYTDTQYF.

This clonotype was seen at least ten times. The chain is built from TRBV9 and TRBJ2-1; D not resolved. The V and J ends lost 4 bases and 7 bases respectively, with 21 bases between them. Germline lookup yields CDR1 SGDLS and CDR2 YYNGEE. This CDR3 comprises 16 residues. CDR3 residues: CASSPVVNPWWNEQFF. CDR3 nucleotides: TGTGCCAGCAGCCCCGTTGTTAACCCGTGGTGGAATGAGCAGTTCTTC.

This clonotype was detected ten times or more. The chain links TRBV7-3 to TRBJ1-2; 8 bases match TRBD1. The CDR3 consists of 17 residues. V lost 5 bases and J lost 8; bases outside the gene matches: 19. The germline CDR1 and CDR2 sequences are SGHTA and FQGTGA. The CDR3 is CASSPGGAGTGGKGYTF. DNA for the CDR3: TGTGCCAGCAGCCCAGGGGGGGCCGGGACAGGAGGAAAAGGCTACACCTTC.

The rearrangement uses TRBV20-1 and TRBJ1-5; perhaps TRBD1 as D (5 bases). The V gene lost 0 bases and the J gene lost 14 bases, with 29 bases spanning the gap. Germline CDR1 is DFQATT and CDR2 is SNEGSKA (reference sequence). The CDR3 contains 17 residues. CDR3 in amino acids: CSARDNHERGVSSYKHF. The CDR3 DNA reads TGCAGTGCTAGAGATAATCATGAGCGGGGGGTCTCGAGCTACAAGCATTTT.

This clonotype was seen ten or more times. J is TRBJ2-1 and V is TRBV18, with a possible D match to TRBD2 (6 bases). The CDR3 is 16 residues long. Looked up from germline, CDR1 is KGHSH and CDR2 is LQKENI. V shed 5 bases and J shed 0 bases, with 14 bases lying between them. The CDR3 loop is CASSSDPGSSYNEQFF. CDR3 coding DNA: TGTGCCAGCTCATCGGACCCCGGGAGCTCCTACAATGAGCAGTTCTTC.

This clonotype was found once. At one of its ends the junction is not consistent with the germline gene, which may arise from a read error. The chain recombines TRBV7-9 with TRBJ2-5; D gene unclear. The germline gives CDR1 SEHNR, CDR2 FQNEAQ (reference sequence). This CDR3 contains 21 residues. The CDR3 sequence: CASSLVWAGNTTRTIQDTQYF. In nucleotides, the CDR3 is TGTGCCAGCAGCTTAGTTTGGGCTGGAAACACCACCCGGACCATCCAAGATACCCAGTACTTC.

This chain uses TRBV28 with TRBJ1-5, with 7 nucleotides matching TRBD1. CDR1 MDHEN and CDR2 SYDVKM come from the germline V gene. V lost 6 bases and J lost 4; bases outside the gene matches: 6. The CDR3 is 14 residues long. The CDR3 DNA follows: TGTGCCAGCAGGTCCCCGGGACAGAATCAGCCCCAGCATTTT. This gives the protein CASRSPGQNQPQHF.

Concerning this clonotype itself: One base away lies a much larger clone, so this may be a sequencing read error. This sequence joins TRBV6-1 and TRBJ2-7; no firm D call. The length of the CDR3 is 12 residues. CDR1 is MNHNS and CDR2 is SASEGT in the germline V gene. V was pared by 10 bases and J by 2 bases, with 12 bases between. This CDR3 is CATGLGPYEQYF. CDR3 sequence (DNA): TGTGCCACCGGGCTAGGGCCCTACGAGCAGTACTTC.

In its sample, this clonotype was seen many times. This chain joins TRBV7-3 and TRBJ2-2; D remains ambiguous. In germline, CDR1 is SGHTA, CDR2 FQGTGA. CDR3 length equals 14 residues. The germline V and J ends were trimmed by 3 bases and 5 bases, with 10 bases remaining between them. The CDR3 coding sequence is TGTGCCAGCAGCTTCGATTGGGGAACCGGGGAGCTGTTTTTT. This translates into CASSFDWGTGELFF.

Details on this clonotype: Without the conserved terminal phenylalanine or tryptophan, this CDR3 likely stems from a read error. The limits of the CDR3 on the DNA are not certain, so only TCRdb's listed CDR3 is given. This chain joins TRBV9 and TRBJ2-1; TRBD1, the table's D call, was not compared with the DNA. Germline CDR1 reads SGDLS; CDR2 reads YYNGEE. The CDR3 has 15 residues if both end residues are counted. CDR3: CASSVNPGSYNEPFL.

The J gene is TRBJ1-2, the V gene TRBV5-8; D uncertain. In germline, CDR1 is SGHTS, CDR2 YDEGEE. Trimming removed 6 bases from V and 8 bases from J, with 11 bases in between. CDR3 length equals 11 residues. CDR3 in amino acids: CASIALGGYTF. The CDR3 DNA is TGTGCCAGCATTGCCTTAGGAGGCTACACCTTC.

This clonotype was seen ten or more times. The CDR3 loop is CASTPWGTGHNQPQHF. The CDR3, as DNA: TGTGCCAGTACCCCGTGGGGGACAGGCCACAATCAGCCCCAGCATTTT. The chain carries TRBV19 and TRBJ1-5; 8 bases agree with TRBD1. The V segment lost 7 bases and the J segment 3 bases; nucleotides outside the gene matches: 11. Germline V gene data show CDR1 as LNHDA and CDR2 as SQIVND (reference sequence). The CDR3 totals 16 residues.

This clonotype was counted at least ten times. This rearrangement joins TRBV12-3 or TRBV12-4 to TRBJ2-7; 7 bases agree with TRBD2. With 5 bases clipped from V and 5 bases from J, the junction kept 9 bases outside the gene matches. The CDR3 length is 14 residues. The CDR3 region is CASSPGLVSNEQYF. DNA of the CDR3: TGTGCCAGCAGTCCCGGACTAGTATCCAACGAGCAGTACTTC.

In this sample, this clonotype turned up many times. V and J are TRBV27 and TRBJ1-2; D is ambiguous. V dropped 6 bases and J dropped 4 bases, with 12 bases sitting between them. In germline, CDR1 is MNHEY, CDR2 SMNVEV (reference sequence). The CDR3 contains 13 residues. DNA for the CDR3: TGTGCCAGCAGACCTTGGGTGGGCTATGGCTACACCTTC. Encoded protein: CASRPWVGYGYTF.

This clonotype was counted a few times. This may be a read error: a much more frequent sequence differs by one nucleotide. The V and J genes are TRBV27 and TRBJ1-3; the D is unclear. Germline values: CDR1 MNHEY, CDR2 SMNVEV (reference sequence). This CDR3 is built from 15 residues. CDR3 DNA sequence: TGTGCCAGCAGTATGAGCACGAGCTCTGGAGACACCATATATTTT. The encoded protein is CASSMSTSSGDTIYF.

Notes on this clonotype: A much larger clone lies one base from this, so it may be a read error. This rearrangement joins TRBV28 to TRBJ1-2; no definite D call. V gave up 5 bases and J gave up 6 bases, with 19 bases separating them. Germline lookup yields CDR1 MDHEN and CDR2 SYDVKM. This CDR3 is 15 amino acids long. CDR3 protein: CASSLGLPLRDGYTF. CDR3 coding DNA: TGTGCCAGCAGTCTCGGTCTTCCGCTCCGTGATGGCTACACCTTC.

Concerning this clonotype: The DNA is omitted, as the CDR3 cannot be located on it reliably, and the CDR3 follows TCRdb's listing. The chain is built from TRBV25-1 and TRBJ2-5; no check of the table's D call, TRBD1, against the DNA was made. The CDR3 is 21 amino acids long, termini counted. CDR1 and CDR2 from the germline V gene are MGHDK and SYGVNS. The CDR3 sequence is CASSIYLCSVAARGLGETQYF.

This clonotype was recorded many times. The chain couples TRBV6-5 to TRBJ2-2; 8 nucleotides agree with TRBD1. Trimming cost V 5 bases and J 4 bases; bases outside gene matches: 3. This CDR3 has 14 amino acids. Germline assignment: CDR1 MNHEY and CDR2 SVGAGI. CDR3 nucleotides: TGTGCCAGCAGTAAGGGACAGGTCACCGGGGAGCTGTTTTTT. Its translation: CASSKGQVTGELFF.

This clonotype was found many times. This rearrangement joins TRBV7-9 to TRBJ1-1; D gene ambiguous. Deletions cut 1 base from V and 1 base from J, with 4 bases between. Per germline, CDR1 SEHNR and CDR2 FQNEAQ (reference sequence). The CDR3 loop spans 13 amino acids. CDR3 residues: CASSLEGNTEAFF. The CDR3, as DNA: TGTGCCAGCAGCTTAGAAGGGAACACTGAAGCTTTCTTT.